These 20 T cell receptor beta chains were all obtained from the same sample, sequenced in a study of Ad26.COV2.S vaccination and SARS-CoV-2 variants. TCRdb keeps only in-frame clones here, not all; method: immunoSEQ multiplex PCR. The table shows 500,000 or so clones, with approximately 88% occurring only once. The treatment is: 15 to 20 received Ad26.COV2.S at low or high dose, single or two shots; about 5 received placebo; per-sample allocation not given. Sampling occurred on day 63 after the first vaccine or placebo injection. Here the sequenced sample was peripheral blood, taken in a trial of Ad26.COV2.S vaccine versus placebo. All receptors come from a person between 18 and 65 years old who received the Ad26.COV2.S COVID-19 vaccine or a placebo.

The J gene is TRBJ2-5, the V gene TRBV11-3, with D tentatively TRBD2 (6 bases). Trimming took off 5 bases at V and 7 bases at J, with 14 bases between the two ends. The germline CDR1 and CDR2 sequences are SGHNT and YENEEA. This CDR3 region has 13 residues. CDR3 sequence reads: CASSPGSLGTQYF. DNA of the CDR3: TGTGCCAGCAGCCCCGGGAGTTTGGGGACCCAGTACTTC. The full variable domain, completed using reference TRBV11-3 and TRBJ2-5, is EAGVVQSPRYKIIEKKQPVAFWCNPISGHNTLYWYLQNLGQGPELLIRYENEEAVDDSQLPKDRFSAERLKGVDSTLKIQPAELGDSAVYLCASSPGSLGTQYFGPGTRLLVL.

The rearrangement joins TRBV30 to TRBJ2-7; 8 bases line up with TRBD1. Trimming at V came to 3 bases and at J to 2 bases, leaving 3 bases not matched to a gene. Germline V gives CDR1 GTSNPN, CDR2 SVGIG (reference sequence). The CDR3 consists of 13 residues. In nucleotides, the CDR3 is TGTGCCTGGAGCCAGGGGGCTCCCTACGAGCAGTACTTC. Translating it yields CAWSQGAPYEQYF.

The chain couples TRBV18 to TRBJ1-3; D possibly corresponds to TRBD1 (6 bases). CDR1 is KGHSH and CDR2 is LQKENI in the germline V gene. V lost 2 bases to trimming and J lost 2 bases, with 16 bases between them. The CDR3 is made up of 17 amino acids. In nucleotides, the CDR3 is TGTGCCAGCTCACCAGAGCTGGCAGGGGCCGCTGGAAACACCATATATTTT. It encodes CASSPELAGAAGNTIYF.

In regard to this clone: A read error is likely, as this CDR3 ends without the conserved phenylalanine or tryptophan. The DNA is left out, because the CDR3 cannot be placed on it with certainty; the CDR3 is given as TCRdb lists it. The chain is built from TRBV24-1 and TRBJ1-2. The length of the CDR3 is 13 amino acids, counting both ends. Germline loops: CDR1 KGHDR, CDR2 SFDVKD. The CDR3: CATSDLGSPANCV.

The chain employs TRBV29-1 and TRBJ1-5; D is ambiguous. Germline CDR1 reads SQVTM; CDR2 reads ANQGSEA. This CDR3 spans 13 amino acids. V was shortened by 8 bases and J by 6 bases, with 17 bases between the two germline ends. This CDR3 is CSSSGGVGQPQHF. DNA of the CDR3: TGCAGCTCAAGCGGAGGTGTTGGTCAGCCCCAGCATTTT.

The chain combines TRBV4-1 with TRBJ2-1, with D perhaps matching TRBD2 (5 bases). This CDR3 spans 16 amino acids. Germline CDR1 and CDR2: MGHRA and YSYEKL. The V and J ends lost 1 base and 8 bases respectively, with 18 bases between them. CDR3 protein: CASSQGFPNAGDEQFF. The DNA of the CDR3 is TGCGCCAGCAGCCAAGGTTTCCCGAATGCGGGCGATGAGCAGTTCTTC.

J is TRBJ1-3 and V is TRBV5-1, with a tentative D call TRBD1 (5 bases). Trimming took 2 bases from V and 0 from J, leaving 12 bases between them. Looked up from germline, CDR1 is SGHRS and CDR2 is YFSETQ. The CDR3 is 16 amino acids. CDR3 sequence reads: CASSFVGASSGNTIYF. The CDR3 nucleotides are TGCGCCAGCAGCTTTGTTGGGGCTAGCTCTGGAAACACCATATATTTT.

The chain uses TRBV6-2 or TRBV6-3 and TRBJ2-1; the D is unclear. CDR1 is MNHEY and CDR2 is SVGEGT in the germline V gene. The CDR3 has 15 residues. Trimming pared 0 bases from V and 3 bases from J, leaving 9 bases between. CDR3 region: CASSYSSLRYNEQFF. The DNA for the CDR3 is TGTGCCAGCAGTTACTCGTCTCTTCGCTACAATGAGCAGTTCTTC.

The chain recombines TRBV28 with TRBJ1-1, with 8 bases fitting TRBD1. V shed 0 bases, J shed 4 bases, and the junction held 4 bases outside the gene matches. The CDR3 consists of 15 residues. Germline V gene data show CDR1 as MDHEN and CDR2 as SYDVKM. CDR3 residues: CASSLWAGGSTEAFF. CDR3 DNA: TGTGCCAGCAGTTTATGGGCAGGGGGCTCCACTGAAGCTTTCTTT.

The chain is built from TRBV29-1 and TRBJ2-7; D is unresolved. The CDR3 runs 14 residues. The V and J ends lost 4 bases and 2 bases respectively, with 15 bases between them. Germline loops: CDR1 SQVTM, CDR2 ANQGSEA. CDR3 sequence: CSVVRASHPYEQYF. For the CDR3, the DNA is TGCAGCGTTGTTAGGGCCAGCCACCCCTACGAGCAGTACTTC.

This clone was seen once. The CDR3 spells CASRPTGQGDEQYF. CDR3 sequence (DNA): TGTGCCAGCAGACCGACAGGTCAGGGGGACGAGCAGTACTTC. The chain is built from TRBV6-6 and TRBJ2-7; 7 nucleotides line up with TRBD1. From germline, CDR1 is MNHNY and CDR2 SVGAGI (reference sequence). V was pared by 6 bases and J by 5 bases, with 10 bases of the junction left unmatched. The CDR3 runs 14 residues.

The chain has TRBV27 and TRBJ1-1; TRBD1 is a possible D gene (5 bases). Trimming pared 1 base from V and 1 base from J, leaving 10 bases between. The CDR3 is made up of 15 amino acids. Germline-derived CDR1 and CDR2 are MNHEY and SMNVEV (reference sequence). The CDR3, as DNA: TGTGCCAGCAGTTTATGGTTCGGACAGAACACTGAAGCTTTCTTT. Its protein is CASSLWFGQNTEAFF.

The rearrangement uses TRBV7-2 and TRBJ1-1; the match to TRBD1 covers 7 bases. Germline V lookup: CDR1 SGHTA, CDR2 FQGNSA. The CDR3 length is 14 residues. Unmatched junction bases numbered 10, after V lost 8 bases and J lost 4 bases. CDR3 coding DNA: TGTGCCAGCGATCCCGAAGGACAGGCCACTGAAGCTTTCTTT. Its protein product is CASDPEGQATEAFF.

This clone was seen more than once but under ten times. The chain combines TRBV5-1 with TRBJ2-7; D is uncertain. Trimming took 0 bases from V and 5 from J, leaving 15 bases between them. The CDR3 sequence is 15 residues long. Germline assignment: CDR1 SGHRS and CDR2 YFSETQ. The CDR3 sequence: CASSLGGSWVDEQYF. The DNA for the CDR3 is TGCGCCAGCAGCTTGGGTGGTAGCTGGGTTGACGAGCAGTACTTC.

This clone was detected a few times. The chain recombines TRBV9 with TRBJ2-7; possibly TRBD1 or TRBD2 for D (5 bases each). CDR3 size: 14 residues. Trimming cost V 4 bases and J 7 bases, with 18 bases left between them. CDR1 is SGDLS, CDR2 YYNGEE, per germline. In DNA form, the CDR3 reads TGTGCCAGCAGCCCTCAGTCGGGGCCGGGTGAGCAGTACTTC. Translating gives CASSPQSGPGEQYF.

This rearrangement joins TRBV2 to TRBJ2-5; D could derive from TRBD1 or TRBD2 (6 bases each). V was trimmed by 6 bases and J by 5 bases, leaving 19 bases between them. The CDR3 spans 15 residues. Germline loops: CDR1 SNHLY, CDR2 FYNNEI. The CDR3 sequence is CASSPRGGTTETQYF. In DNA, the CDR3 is TGTGCCAGCAGCCCCAGGGGAGGAACAACGGAGACCCAGTACTTC.

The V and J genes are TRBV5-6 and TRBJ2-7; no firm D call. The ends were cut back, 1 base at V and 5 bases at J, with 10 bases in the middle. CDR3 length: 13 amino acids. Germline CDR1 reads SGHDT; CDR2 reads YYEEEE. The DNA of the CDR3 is TGTGCCAGCAGCTTGAGGCCCTTGGACGAGCAGTACTTC. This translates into CASSLRPLDEQYF.

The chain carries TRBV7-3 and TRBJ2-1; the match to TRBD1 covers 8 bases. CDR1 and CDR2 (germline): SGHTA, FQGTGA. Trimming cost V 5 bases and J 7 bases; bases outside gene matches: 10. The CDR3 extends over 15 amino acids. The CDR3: CASSLSRDRSNEQFF. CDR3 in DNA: TGTGCCAGCAGCCTTTCCCGGGACAGGTCTAATGAGCAGTTCTTC.

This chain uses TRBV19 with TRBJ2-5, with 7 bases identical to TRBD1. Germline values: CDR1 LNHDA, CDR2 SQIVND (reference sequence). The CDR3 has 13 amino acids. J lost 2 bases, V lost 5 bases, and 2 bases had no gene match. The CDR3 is CASSVGQQETQYF. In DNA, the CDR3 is TGTGCCAGTAGTGTGGGACAGCAAGAGACCCAGTACTTC.

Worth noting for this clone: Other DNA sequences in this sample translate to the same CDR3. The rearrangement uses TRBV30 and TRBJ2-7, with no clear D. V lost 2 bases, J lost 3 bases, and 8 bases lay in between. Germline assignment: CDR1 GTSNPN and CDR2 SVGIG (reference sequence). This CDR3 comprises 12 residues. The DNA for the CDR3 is TGTGCCTGGAGTCCTTCTAGCTACGAGCAGTACTTC. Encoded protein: CAWSPSSYEQYF.